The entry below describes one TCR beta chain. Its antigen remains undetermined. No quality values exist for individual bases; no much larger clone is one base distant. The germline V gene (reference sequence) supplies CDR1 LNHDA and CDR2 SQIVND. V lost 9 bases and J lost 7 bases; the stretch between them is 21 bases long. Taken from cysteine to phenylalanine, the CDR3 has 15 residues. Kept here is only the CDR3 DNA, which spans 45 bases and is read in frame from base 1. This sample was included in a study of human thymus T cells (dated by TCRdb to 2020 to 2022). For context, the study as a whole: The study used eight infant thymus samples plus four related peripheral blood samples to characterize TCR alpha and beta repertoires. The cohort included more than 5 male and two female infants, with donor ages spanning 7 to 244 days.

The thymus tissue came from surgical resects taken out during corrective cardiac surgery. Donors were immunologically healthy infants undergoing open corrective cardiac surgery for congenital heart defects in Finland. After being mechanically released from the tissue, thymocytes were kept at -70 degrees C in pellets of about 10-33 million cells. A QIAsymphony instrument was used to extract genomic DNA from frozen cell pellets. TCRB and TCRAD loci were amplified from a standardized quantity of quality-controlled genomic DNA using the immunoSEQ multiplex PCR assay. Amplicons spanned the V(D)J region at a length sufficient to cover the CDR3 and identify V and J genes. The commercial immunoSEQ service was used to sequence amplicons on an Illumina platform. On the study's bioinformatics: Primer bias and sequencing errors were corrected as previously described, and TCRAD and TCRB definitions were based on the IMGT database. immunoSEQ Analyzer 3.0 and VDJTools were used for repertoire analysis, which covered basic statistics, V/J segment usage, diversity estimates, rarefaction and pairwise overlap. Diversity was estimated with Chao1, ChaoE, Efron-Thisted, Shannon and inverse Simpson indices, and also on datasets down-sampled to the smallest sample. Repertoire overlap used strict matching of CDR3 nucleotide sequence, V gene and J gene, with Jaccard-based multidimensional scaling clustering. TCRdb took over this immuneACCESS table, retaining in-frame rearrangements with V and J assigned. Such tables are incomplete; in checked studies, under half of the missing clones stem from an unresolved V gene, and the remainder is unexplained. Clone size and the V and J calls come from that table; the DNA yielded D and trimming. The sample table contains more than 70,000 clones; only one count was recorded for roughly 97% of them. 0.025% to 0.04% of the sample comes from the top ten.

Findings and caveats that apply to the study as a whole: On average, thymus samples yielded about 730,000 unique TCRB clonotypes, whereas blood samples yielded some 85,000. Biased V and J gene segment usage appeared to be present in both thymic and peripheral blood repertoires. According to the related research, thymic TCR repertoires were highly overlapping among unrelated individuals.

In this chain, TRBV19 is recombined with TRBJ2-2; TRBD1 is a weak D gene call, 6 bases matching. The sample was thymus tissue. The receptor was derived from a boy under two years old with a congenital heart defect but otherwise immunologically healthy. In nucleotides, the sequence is TGTGCCAGACCTAGAATGGACAGCAGTTACGGGGAGCTGTTTTTT. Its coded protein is CARPRMDSSYGELFF.